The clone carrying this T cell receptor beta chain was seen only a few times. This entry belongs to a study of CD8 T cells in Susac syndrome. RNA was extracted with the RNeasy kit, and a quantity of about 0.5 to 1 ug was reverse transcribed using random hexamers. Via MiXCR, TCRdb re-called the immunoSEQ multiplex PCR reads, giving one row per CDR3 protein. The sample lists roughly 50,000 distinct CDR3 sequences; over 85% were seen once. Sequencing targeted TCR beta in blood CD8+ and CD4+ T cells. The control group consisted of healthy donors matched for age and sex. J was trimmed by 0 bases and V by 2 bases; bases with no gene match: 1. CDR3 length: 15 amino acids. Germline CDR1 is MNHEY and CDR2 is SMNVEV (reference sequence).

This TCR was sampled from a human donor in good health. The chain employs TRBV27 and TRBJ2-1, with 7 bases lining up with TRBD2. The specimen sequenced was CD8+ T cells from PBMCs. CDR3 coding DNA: TGTGCCAGCAGTTTAGGGGGGGGCTCCTACAATGAGCAGTTCTTC. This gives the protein CASSLGGGSYNEQFF.